This TCR beta chain was captured in a study of STAT5B mutations in CD4+ large granular lymphocyte leukemia. Some clones are missing from TCRdb's copy, which holds only in-frame ones; the method was immunoSEQ multiplex PCR. Among about 48,000 clones listed, 55% to 75% were seen once. This clone was found a few times. The source is a human donor in good health. The specimen sequenced was CD4+ T cells from blood buffy coats.

CDR3 amino acids: CASSSTSGNTIYF. The CDR3 DNA follows: TGTGCCAGCAGCTCCACCTCTGGAAACACCATATATTTT. The chain recombines TRBV7-6 with TRBJ1-3; D call uncertain. The germline V gene encodes CDR1 SGHVS and CDR2 FNYEAQ. This CDR3 has 13 amino acids. The germline V and J ends were trimmed by 4 bases and 0 bases, with 4 bases remaining between them. The complete variable domain, with remaining parts taken from reference TRBV7-6 and TRBJ1-3, reads GAGVSQSPRYKVTKRGQDVALRCDPISGHVSLYWYRQALGQGPEFLTYFNYEAQQDKSGLPNDRFSAERPEGSISTLTIQRTEQRDSAMYRCASSSTSGNTIYFGEGSWLTVV.